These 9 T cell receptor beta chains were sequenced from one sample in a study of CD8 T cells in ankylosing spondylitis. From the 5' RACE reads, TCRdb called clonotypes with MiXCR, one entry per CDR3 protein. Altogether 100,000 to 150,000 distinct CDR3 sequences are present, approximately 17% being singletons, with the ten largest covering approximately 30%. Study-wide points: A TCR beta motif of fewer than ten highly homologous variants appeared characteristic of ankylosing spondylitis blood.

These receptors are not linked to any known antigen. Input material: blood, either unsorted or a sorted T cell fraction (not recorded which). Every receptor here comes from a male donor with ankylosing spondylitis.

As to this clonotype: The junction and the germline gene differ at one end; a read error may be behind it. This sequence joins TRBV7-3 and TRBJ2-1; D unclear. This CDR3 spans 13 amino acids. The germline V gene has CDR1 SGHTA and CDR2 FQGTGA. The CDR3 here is CASSPTSHNEQFF. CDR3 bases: TGTGCCAGCAGCCCAACCTCCCACAATGAGCAGTTCTTC. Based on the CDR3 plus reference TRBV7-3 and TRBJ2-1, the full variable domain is GAGVSQTPSNKVTEKGKYVELRCDPISGHTALYWYRQSLGQGPEFLIYFQGTGAADDSGLPNDRFFAVRPEGSVSTLKIQRTERGDSAVYLCASSPTSHNEQFFGPGTRLTVL.

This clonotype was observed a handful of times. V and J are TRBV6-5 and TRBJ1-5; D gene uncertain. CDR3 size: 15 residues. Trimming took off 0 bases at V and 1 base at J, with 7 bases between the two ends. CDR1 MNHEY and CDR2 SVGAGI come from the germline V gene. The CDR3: CASSYSRQSNQPQHF. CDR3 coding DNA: TGTGCCAGCAGTTACTCGCGGCAGAGCAATCAGCCCCAGCATTTT.

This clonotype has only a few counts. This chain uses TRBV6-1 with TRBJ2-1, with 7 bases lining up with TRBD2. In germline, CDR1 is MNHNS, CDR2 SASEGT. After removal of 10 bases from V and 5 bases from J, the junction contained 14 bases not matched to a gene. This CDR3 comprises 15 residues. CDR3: CATKGYSGRDNEQFF. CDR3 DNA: TGTGCCACCAAGGGTTATAGCGGGCGCGACAATGAGCAGTTCTTC.

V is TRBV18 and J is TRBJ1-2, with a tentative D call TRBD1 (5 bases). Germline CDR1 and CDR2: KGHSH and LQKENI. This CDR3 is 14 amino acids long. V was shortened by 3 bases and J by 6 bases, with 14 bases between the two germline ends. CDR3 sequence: CASSPRGRRDGYTF. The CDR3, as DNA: TGTGCCAGCTCACCGAGGGGCCGTAGGGATGGCTACACCTTC.

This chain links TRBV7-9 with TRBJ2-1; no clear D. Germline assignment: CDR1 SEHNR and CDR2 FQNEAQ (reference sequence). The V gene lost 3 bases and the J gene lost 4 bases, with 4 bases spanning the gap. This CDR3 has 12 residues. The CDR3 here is CASSFNYNEQFF. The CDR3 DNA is TGTGCCAGCAGCTTTAATTACAATGAGCAGTTCTTC.

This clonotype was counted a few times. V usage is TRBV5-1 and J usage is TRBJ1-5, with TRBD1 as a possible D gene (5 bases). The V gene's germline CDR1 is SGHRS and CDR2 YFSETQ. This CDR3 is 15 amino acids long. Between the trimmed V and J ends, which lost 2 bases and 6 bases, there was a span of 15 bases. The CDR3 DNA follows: TGCGCCAGCAGCTTCTCTGGGGCCGTAGGTCAGCCCCAGCATTTT. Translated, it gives CASSFSGAVGQPQHF.

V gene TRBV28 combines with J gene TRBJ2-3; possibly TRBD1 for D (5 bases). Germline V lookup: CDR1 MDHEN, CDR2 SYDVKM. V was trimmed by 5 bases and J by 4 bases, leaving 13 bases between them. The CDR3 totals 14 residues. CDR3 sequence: CASSTFQGSDTQYF. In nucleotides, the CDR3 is TGTGCCAGCAGTACCTTCCAGGGCTCAGATACGCAGTATTTT.

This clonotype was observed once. The CDR3 protein is CASSFRQGNYGYTF. The CDR3 bases are TGTGCCAGCAGTTTCCGACAGGGGAACTATGGCTACACCTTC. The chain is built from TRBV6-5 and TRBJ1-2; 8 positions match TRBD1. Germline V gives CDR1 MNHEY, CDR2 SVGAGI. J lost 2 bases, V lost 4 bases, and 3 bases had no gene match. This CDR3 contains 14 residues.

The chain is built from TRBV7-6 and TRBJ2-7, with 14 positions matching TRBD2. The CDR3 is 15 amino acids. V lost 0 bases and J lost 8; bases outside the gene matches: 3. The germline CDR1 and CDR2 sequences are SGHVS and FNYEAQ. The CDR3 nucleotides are TGTGCCAGCAGCTTAGCAGGGACTAGCGGGAGACAGCAGTACTTC. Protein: CASSLAGTSGRQQYF.